This T cell receptor (beta chain) is from a study of OX40 agonist ivuxolimab in advanced cancers. Clones were read by immunoSEQ multiplex PCR, and TCRdb kept only the in-frame ones, dropping some. The sample shows tens of thousands of clones, approximately 88% of them seen only once. Broader study findings: Averaged across samples, CD8+ T cells carried more expanded clones than CD4+ did.

A note on this clone: Its target is not known.

The TCR sequence derives from an adult with an advanced solid tumor such as melanoma, head and neck, liver or kidney cancer. Sequenced material: CD4+ or CD8+ T cells sorted from blood, taken in a trial of the OX40 agonist ivuxolimab.

The CDR3 here is CASSTRRSSSYEQYF. CDR3 in DNA: TGTGCCAGCAGTACCCGACGGTCGAGCTCCTACGAGCAGTACTTC. This chain links TRBV6-5 with TRBJ2-7; unclear D gene. The CDR3 contains 15 residues. Trimming removed 5 bases at V and 0 bases at J, with 14 bases between. Germline assignment: CDR1 MNHEY and CDR2 SVGAGI.